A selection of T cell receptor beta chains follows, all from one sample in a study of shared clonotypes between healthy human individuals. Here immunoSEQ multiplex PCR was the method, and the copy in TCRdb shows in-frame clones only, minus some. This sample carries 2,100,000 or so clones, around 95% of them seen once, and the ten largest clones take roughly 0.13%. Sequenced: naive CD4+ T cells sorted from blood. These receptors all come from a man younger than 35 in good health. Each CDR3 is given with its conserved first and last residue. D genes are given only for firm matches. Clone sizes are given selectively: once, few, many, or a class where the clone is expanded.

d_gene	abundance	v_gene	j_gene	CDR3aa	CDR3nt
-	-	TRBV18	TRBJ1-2	CASSPLPGINYGYTF	TGTGCCAGCTCACCTTTACCAGGGATTAACTATGGCTACACCTTC
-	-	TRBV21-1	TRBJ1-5	CASSKASSDQPQHF	TGTGCCAGCAGCAAAGCCAGCAGCGATCAGCCCCAGCATTTT
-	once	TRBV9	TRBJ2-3	CASSVGGYTVGTDTQYF	TGTGCCAGCAGCGTAGGCGGGTATACTGTAGGCACAGATACGCAGTATTTT
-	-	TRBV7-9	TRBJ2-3	CASSLNMDTQYF	TGTGCCAGCAGCTTAAATATGGATACGCAGTATTTT
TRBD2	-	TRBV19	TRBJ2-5	CASSILKGRGDQETQYF	TGTGCCAGTAGTATCTTAAAGGGGCGGGGGGACCAAGAGACCCAGTACTTC
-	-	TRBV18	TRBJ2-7	CASSRESSYEQYF	TGTGCCAGCTCGAGGGAGAGCTCCTACGAGCAGTACTTC
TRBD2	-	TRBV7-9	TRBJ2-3	CASSPRGGGKTDTQYF	TGTGCCAGCAGCCCCCGCGGGGGTGGGAAGACAGATACGCAGTATTTT
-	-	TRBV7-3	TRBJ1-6	CASSHGGSPNSPLHF	TGTGCCAGCAGCCACGGCGGATCGCCTAATTCACCCCTCCACTTT
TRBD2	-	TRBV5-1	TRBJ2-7	CASSLTSGTSGGYEQYF	TGCGCCAGCAGCTTGACCTCCGGGACTAGCGGGGGCTACGAGCAGTACTTC
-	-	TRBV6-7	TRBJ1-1	CASSYSPRYRVSEAFF	TGTGCCAGCAGTTACTCCCCCCGCTACAGGGTAAGTGAAGCTTTCTTT
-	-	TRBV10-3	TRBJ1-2	CATWGINRDNDNYGYTF	TGTGCCACCTGGGGGATAAACCGGGACAACGACAACTATGGCTACACCTTC
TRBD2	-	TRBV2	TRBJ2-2	CASSETGGENTGELFF	TGTGCCAGCAGTGAAACCGGGGGGGAGAACACCGGGGAGCTGTTTTTT
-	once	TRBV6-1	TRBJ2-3	CASGEAADTQYF	TGTGCCAGCGGGGAAGCGGCAGATACGCAGTATTTT
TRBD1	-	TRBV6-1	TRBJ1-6	CASSGTGTGLTLHF	TGTGCCAGCAGTGGTACCGGGACAGGTCTCACCCTCCACTTT
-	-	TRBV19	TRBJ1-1	CASSDPNTEAFF	TGTGCCAGTAGTGATCCAAACACTGAAGCTTTCTTT
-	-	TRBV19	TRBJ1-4	CASSPRTTGKLFF	TGTGCCAGTAGCCCTAGGACAACAGGAAAACTGTTTTTT
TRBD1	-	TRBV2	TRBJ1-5	CASTQGQGISAQHF	TGTGCCAGCACCCAAGGACAGGGGATTTCGGCCCAGCATTTT
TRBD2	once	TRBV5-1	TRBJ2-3	CASSRIAGGFTDTQYF	TGCGCCAGCAGCCGGATAGCGGGGGGTTTCACAGATACGCAGTATTTT
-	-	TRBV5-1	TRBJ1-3	CASSWTQGSLSGNTIYF	TGCGCCAGCAGCTGGACCCAGGGGTCCCTCTCTGGAAACACCATATATTTT
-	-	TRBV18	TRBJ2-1	CASSPPPDHNEQFF	TGTGCCAGCTCACCGCCCCCGGATCACAATGAGCAGTTCTTC
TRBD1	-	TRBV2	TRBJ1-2	CASSESGQRDGYTF	TGTGCCAGCAGTGAATCGGGACAGCGGGATGGCTACACCTTC
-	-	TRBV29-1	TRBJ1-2	CSVEPGNYGYTF	TGCAGCGTTGAACCAGGGAACTATGGCTACACCTTC
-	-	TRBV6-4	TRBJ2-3	CASSLTSTGYTQYF	TGTGCCAGCAGTCTCACGAGTACGGGGTATACGCAGTATTTT
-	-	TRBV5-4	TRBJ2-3	CASSPGGTDTQYF	TGTGCCAGCAGCCCGGGTGGCACAGATACGCAGTATTTT
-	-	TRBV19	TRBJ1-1	CASSISLQNTEAFF	TGTGCCAGTAGTATCTCTCTGCAGAACACTGAAGCTTTCTTT
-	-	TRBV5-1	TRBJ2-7	CASSPGGASERHEQYF	TGCGCCAGCAGCCCTGGGGGGGCGAGTGAGCGGCACGAGCAGTACTTC
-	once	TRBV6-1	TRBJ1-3	CASSELGFGNTIYF	TGTGCCAGCAGTGAATTGGGGTTCGGAAACACCATATATTTT
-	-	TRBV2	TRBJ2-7	CASSEGIPYEQYF	TGTGCCAGCAGTGAAGGGATACCTTACGAGCAGTACTTC
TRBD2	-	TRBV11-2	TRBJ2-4	CASSLGSAGGPGKNIQYF	TGTGCCAGCAGCTTAGGGTCCGCGGGAGGGCCAGGCAAAAACATTCAGTACTTC
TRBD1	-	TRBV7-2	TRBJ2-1	CASSRPGQGYNEQFF	TGTGCCAGCAGCCGGCCGGGACAGGGTTACAATGAGCAGTTCTTC